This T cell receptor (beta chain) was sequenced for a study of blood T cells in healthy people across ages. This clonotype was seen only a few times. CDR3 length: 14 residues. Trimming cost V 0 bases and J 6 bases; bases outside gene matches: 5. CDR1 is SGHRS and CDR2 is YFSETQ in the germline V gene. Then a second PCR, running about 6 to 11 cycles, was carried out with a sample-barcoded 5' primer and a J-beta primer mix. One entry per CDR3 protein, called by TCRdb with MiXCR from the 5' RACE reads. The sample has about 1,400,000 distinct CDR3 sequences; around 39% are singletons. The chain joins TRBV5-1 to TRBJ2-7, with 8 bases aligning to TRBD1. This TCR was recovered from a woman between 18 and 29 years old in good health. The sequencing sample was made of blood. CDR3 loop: CASSLDRGSGEQYF. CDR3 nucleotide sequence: TGCGCCAGCAGCTTGGACAGGGGGAGTGGCGAGCAGTACTTC.